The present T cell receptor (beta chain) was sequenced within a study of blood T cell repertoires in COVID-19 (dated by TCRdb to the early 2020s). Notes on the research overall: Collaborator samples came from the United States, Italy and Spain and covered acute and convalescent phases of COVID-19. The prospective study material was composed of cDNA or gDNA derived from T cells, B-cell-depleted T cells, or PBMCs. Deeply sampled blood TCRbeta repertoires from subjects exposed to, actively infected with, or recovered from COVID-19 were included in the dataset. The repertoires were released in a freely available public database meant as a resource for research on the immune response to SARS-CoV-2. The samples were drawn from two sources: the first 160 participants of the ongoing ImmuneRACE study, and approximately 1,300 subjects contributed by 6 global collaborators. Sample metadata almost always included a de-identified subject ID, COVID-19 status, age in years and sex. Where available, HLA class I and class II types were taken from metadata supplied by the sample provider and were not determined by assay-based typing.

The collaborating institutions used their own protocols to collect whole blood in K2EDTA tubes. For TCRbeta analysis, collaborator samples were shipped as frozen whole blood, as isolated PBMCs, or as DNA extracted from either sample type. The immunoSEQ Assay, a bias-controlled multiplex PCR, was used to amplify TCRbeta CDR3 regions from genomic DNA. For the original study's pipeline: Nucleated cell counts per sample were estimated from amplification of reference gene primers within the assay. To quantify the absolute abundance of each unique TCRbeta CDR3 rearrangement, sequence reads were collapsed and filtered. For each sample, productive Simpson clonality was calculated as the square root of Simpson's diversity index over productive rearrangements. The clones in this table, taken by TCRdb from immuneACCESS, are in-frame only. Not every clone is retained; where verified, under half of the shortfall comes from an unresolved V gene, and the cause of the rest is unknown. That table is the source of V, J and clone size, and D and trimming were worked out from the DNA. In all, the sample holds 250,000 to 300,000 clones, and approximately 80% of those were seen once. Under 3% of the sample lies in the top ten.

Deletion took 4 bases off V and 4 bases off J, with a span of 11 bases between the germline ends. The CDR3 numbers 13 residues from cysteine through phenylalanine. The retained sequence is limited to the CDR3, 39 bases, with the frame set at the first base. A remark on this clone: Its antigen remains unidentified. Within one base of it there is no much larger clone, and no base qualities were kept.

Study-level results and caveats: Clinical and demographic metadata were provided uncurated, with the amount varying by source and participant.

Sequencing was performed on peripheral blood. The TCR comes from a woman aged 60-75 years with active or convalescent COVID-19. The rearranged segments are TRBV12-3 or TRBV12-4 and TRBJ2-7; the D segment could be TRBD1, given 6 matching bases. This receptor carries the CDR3 CASSWQGQYEQYF. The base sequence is TGTGCCAGCAGTTGGCAGGGGCAATACGAGCAGTACTTC.